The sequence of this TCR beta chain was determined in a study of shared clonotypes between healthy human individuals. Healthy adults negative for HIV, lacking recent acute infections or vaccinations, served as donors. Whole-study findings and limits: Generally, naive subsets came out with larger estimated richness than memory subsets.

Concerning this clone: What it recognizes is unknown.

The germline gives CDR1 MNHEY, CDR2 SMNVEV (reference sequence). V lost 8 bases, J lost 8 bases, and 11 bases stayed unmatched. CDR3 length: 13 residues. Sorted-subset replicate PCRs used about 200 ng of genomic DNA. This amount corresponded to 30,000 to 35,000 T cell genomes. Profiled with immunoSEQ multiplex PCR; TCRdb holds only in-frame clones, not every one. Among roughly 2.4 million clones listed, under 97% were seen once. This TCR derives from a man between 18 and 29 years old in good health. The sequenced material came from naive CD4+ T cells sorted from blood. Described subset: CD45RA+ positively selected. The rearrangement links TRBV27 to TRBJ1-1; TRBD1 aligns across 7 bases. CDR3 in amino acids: CASATVPGGEAFF. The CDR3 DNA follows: TGTGCCAGCGCTACGGTGCCAGGGGGGGAAGCTTTCTTT.